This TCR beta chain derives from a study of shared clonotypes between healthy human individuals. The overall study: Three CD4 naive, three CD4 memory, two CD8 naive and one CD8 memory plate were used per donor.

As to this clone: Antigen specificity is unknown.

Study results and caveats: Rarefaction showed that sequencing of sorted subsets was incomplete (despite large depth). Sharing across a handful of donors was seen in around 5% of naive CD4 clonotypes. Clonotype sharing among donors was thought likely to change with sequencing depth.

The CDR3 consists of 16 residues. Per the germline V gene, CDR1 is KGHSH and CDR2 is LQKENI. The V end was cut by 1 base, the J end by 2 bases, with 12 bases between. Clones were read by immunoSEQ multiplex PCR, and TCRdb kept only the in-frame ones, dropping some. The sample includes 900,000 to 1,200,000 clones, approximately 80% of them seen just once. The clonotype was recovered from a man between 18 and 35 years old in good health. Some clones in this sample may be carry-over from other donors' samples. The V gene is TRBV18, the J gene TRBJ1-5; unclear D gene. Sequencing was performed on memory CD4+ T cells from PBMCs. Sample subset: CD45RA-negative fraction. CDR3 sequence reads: CASSPRRKDGNQPQHF. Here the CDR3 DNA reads TGTGCCAGCTCACCACGGAGGAAGGATGGCAATCAGCCCCAGCATTTT.